This TCR beta chain was identified in a study of cytomegalovirus exposure and HLA in healthy donors. Researchers ran the PCR with 60 Vbeta and 13 Jbeta primers. Sequencing used immunoSEQ multiplex PCR; TCRdb keeps in-frame clones, though not all of them. The table has some 130,000 clones, about 80% seen once. The sample holds a few counts of this clone. The V and J ends lost 4 bases and 2 bases, in that order; junction bases with no gene match: 7. CDR3 length: 17 amino acids. Germline-derived CDR1 and CDR2 are MGHRA and YSYEKL. Sequenced sample: PBMCs. The clonotype was recovered from a man aged 25-40 years in good health and CMV-seronegative. This chain uses TRBV4-1 with TRBJ1-5; 11 bases map to TRBD1. CDR3 protein: CASSRGTGGMGNQPQHF. In nucleotides, the CDR3 is TGCGCCAGCAGCCGAGGGACAGGGGGAATGGGCAATCAGCCCCAGCATTTT.